The rows below give T cell receptor beta chains drawn from one sample of a study of CD8+ T cells in alopecia areata. Clones were read by immunoSEQ multiplex PCR, and TCRdb kept only the in-frame ones, dropping some. This table holds 100,000 to 120,000 clones, 50% to 70% found once. The specimen was NKG2D-low CD8+ T cells sorted from blood. These receptors all come from a human donor with alopecia areata. CDR3s include the opening cysteine and the closing phenylalanine or tryptophan. A D gene is named only where the DNA matches it firmly. The size entry is marked missing in some rows and otherwise reads once, few, many or a size class.

J,length,V,D,size,DNA,CDR3
TRBJ2-1,12,TRBV5-1,TRBD2,.,TGCGCCAGCAGCCCCGGGGGGAATGAGCAGTTCTTC,CASSPGGNEQFF
TRBJ2-7,15,TRBV29-1,.,.,TGCAGCGTTGAAGCGATCAGGGGAAGCTCCTACGAGCAGTACTTC,CSVEAIRGSSYEQYF
TRBJ2-1,14,TRBV28,.,few,TGTGCCAGCAGTTTAGTTACAGGGAACAATGAGCAGTTCTTC,CASSLVTGNNEQFF
TRBJ2-1,11,TRBV7-2,.,few,TGTGCCAGCAGCTTATTCTATGAGCAGTTCTTC,CASSLFYEQFF
TRBJ2-7,15,TRBV29-1,TRBD2,.,TGCAGCGTTGTTTCGAACGGGAGGCCCTCCTACGAGCAGTACTTC,CSVVSNGRPSYEQYF
TRBJ2-7,15,TRBV28,.,.,TGTGCCAGCAGTTTATTGTCGCGCGATCGCGACGAGCAGTACTTC,CASSLLSRDRDEQYF
TRBJ2-1,14,TRBV2,.,.,TGTGCCAGCAGGTCGGACTACTCCTTGAATGAGCAGTTCTTC,CASRSDYSLNEQFF
TRBJ2-6,15,TRBV19,.,.,TGTGCCAGTAGTATGGGGACTGCTGGGGCCAACGTCCTGACTTTC,CASSMGTAGANVLTF
TRBJ2-7,15,TRBV5-1,TRBD1,.,TGCGCCAGCAGCTTGGGTACAGGGGGTTCCTACGAGCAGTACTTC,CASSLGTGGSYEQYF
TRBJ1-1,14,TRBV27,TRBD1,few,TGTGCCAGCAGTTTCACAGGGGATGGCACTGAAGCTTTCTTT,CASSFTGDGTEAFF
TRBJ1-2,12,TRBV27,.,.,TGTGCCAGCACCTCTGGGGGGTATGGCTACACCTTC,CASTSGGYGYTF
TRBJ2-1,16,TRBV7-2,.,.,TGTGCCAGCAGCCTCATATGGCGGCAGGCGGCGAATGAGCAGTTCTTC,CASSLIWRQAANEQFF
TRBJ2-2,16,TRBV7-3,.,.,TGTGCCAGCAGCCCCTCAACTGGCGGGGACACCGGGGAGCTGTTTTTT,CASSPSTGGDTGELFF
TRBJ2-1,15,TRBV9,.,few,TGTGCCAGCAGCGTAAAGGGTGGGACCTACAATGAGCAGTTCTTC,CASSVKGGTYNEQFF
TRBJ2-1,13,TRBV7-9,.,many,TGTGCCAGCAGCTTAGGGATCCTCAATGAGCAGTTCTTC,CASSLGILNEQFF
TRBJ2-7,14,TRBV27,TRBD2,once,TGTGCCAGCAGTGCCGGGACTAGCGGATACGAGCAGTACTTC,CASSAGTSGYEQYF
TRBJ1-1,13,TRBV5-4,.,.,TGTGCCAGCCAGGGATCAACGGGGACTGAAGCTTTCTTT,CASQGSTGTEAFF